These T cell receptor beta chains were read from a single sample in a study of technical replicates of blood from a few donors. Sequencing used immunoSEQ multiplex PCR; TCRdb keeps in-frame clones, though not all of them. Of more than 65,000 clones listed, more than 90% are singletons. The material sequenced was T cells isolated from PBMCs. These receptors were taken from a human donor in good health. Each CDR3 is given with its conserved first and last residue. D genes are given only for firm matches. For some rows the clone size is stated as once, few or many, or as a class when expanded; others skip it.

abundance,d_gene,j_gene,v_gene,CDR3nt,CDR3aa
NA,NA,TRBJ1-3,TRBV13,TGTGCCAGCAGAGCCAGGGCGGGAAACACCATATATTTT,CASRARAGNTIYF
NA,NA,TRBJ1-2,TRBV11-2,TGTGCCAGCAGCTATCTTGGATCAGGGCCCCTCGGCTACACCTTC,CASSYLGSGPLGYTF
NA,NA,TRBJ1-2,TRBV10-3,TGTGCCATCAGTGGCCGGGACACCCACTATGGCTACACCTTC,CAISGRDTHYGYTF
NA,TRBD2,TRBJ2-5,TRBV12-5,TGTGCTAGTGGTTTGGTAACCCCCAGCAGCGGGAAAGAAAAAGAGACCCAGTACTTC,CASGLVTPSSGKEKETQYF
NA,NA,TRBJ1-5,TRBV28,TGTGCCAGCAGTTTTAAGGGAGCCAATCAGCCCCAGCATTTT,CASSFKGANQPQHF
NA,NA,TRBJ1-5,TRBV9,TGTGCCAGCAGCGCGGACGCTTTAAAGGCCGGGGAGCCCCAGCATTTT,CASSADALKAGEPQHF
NA,NA,TRBJ2-5,TRBV27,TGTGCCAGCAGTTTGCGGGGGCGACGGGAGACCCAGTACTTC,CASSLRGRRETQYF
NA,NA,TRBJ2-2,TRBV7-6,TGTGCCAGTACAGGGTCCTTCACCGGGGAGCTGTTTTTT,CASTGSFTGELFF
NA,NA,TRBJ2-3,TRBV7-7,TGTGCTAGCAGCTCGGGACTGACGAAGGGCACAGATACGCAGTATTTT,CASSSGLTKGTDTQYF
NA,TRBD1,TRBJ2-7,TRBV12-5,TGTGCTAGTGGCCTCGGGACAGTTCGCGAGCAGTACTTC,CASGLGTVREQYF
NA,NA,TRBJ2-7,TRBV5-6,TGTGCCAGCAGCTTGGTATCTCGGGGGGCGGAGCAGTACTTC,CASSLVSRGAEQYF
once,NA,TRBJ1-2,TRBV11-1,TGTGCCAGCAGCTTAGGGGGCTTCTATGGCTACACCTTC,CASSLGGFYGYTF
NA,TRBD1,TRBJ1-5,TRBV7-8,TGTGCCAGCAGCTTTTCAAACAGGGGAGAACAGCCCCAGCATTTT,CASSFSNRGEQPQHF
once,TRBD2,TRBJ2-7,TRBV5-1,TGCGCCAGCAGCACCCCTAGCGGACCCTACGAGCAGTACTTC,CASSTPSGPYEQYF
once,NA,TRBJ2-7,TRBV6-5,TGTGCCAGCAGTCCCGAAGTAACTGTCGAGCAGTACTTC,CASSPEVTVEQYF
NA,NA,TRBJ2-2,TRBV7-2,TGTGCCAGCAGCTGGGACTTGAACACCGGGGAGCTGTTTTTT,CASSWDLNTGELFF
NA,NA,TRBJ2-5,TRBV5-4,TGTGCCAGCAGCTTGGGGCAGCAAGAGACCCAGTACTTC,CASSLGQQETQYF
NA,TRBD1,TRBJ1-2,TRBV5-1,TGCGCCAGCAGCTCGCCGGGACAGGGGTCAGTCTCTGGCTACACCTTC,CASSSPGQGSVSGYTF
NA,NA,TRBJ2-7,TRBV14,TGTGCCAGCAGCCAAGTTGGAGGGCGCGAGCAGTACTTC,CASSQVGGREQYF
NA,TRBD2,TRBJ2-1,TRBV4-1,TGCGCCAGCAGCCAACAGCGGGGGCCGTATGAGCAGTTCTTC,CASSQQRGPYEQFF
NA,TRBD1,TRBJ1-1,TRBV2,TGTGCCAGCAGTGAAAGAGACAGGGTGTTGACTGAAGCTTTCTTT,CASSERDRVLTEAFF
NA,NA,TRBJ1-1,TRBV4-1,TGCGCCAGCAGCCTAAGCCATGTGAACACTGAAGCTTTCTTT,CASSLSHVNTEAFF
NA,NA,TRBJ2-7,TRBV7-2,TGTGCCAGCAGCCCAGCCCCAAAGCGTGACGAGCAGTACTTC,CASSPAPKRDEQYF
NA,NA,TRBJ1-2,TRBV23-1,TGCGCCAGCACCGAGGACAAGGTCCACGGCTACACCTTC,CASTEDKVHGYTF
NA,NA,TRBJ2-7,TRBV5-6,TGTGCCAGCAGCTTGTGGGAGGCGATCTACGAGCAGTACTTC,CASSLWEAIYEQYF
NA,TRBD1,TRBJ2-7,TRBV9,TGTGCCAGCAGCGGCCGGGACAGAACCTACGAGCAGTACTTC,CASSGRDRTYEQYF
NA,NA,TRBJ1-2,TRBV21-1,TGTGCCAGCAGCCCCCGGCGGCGGACTAACTATGGCTACACCTTC,CASSPRRRTNYGYTF